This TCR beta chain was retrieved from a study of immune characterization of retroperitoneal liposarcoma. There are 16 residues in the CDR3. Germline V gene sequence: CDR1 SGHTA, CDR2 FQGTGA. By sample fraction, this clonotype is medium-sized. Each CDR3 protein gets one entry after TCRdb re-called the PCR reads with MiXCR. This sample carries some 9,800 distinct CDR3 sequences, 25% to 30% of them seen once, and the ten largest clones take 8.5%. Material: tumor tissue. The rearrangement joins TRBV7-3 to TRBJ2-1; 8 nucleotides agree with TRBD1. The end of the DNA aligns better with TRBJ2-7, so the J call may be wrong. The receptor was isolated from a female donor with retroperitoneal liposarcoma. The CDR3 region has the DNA TGTGCCAGCAGCCCTAACCGGCATGGACAGGGTCGCGAGCAGTACTTC. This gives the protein CASSPNRHGQGREQYF.